This TCR beta chain was sequenced in a study of cytomegalovirus exposure and HLA in healthy donors. Points from the study as a whole: 164 TCR beta chains were listed as cytomegalovirus-associated.

Details on this clone: Antigen unknown.

Measured with immunoSEQ multiplex PCR; TCRdb has only the in-frame clones, and not every one. The sample has under 400,000 clones, around 86% seen once. The clonotype comes from a young woman in good health and CMV-seronegative. The sequenced sample was PBMCs.

In DNA, the CDR3 is TGTGCCACCAGCAGAGATGTAGCGGGGGGGCCCGAGCAGTACTTC. It specifies CATSRDVAGGPEQYF. The rearrangement uses TRBV15 and TRBJ2-7, with 11 bases lining up with TRBD2. The CDR3 runs 15 residues. V shed 0 bases and J 6 bases; nucleotides not matched to a gene: 4. Per germline, CDR1 LNHNV and CDR2 YYDKDF (reference sequence).